Detailed here is one T cell receptor beta chain. As yet, its antigen is unknown. Germline assignment: CDR1 SGHRS and CDR2 YFSETQ. The CDR3 is made up of 14 amino acids. The data derive from a study of cytomegalovirus exposure and HLA in healthy donors. Study at large: About 200 million T cells yielded approximately 100 million unique TCR beta sequences, as an earlier analysis found.

The PCR employed 60 Vbeta primers together with 13 Jbeta primers. The table came from immunoSEQ multiplex PCR; TCRdb's copy has only in-frame clones and leaves some out. The repertoire holds roughly 160,000 clones, with approximately 75% as singletons. Study results and caveats: Rare TCR sequences predominated, though certain public TCRs were found in many donors. Rates of TCR association differed by HLA locus in a later analysis, with DRB1 highest and HLA-C lowest. For most subjects, TCR beta sequences were reported to predict HLA-A and HLA-B alleles with accuracy.

Sequencing was carried out using PBMCs. The clonotype comes from a man aged 45-60 years in good health and CMV-seropositive. The chain links TRBV5-1 to TRBJ2-5, with 11 bases aligning to TRBD2. Near its end, the DNA agrees better with TRBJ2-7, so the J call may be wrong. The CDR3: CASSTGTSGYEQYF. The CDR3 nucleotides are TGCGCCAGCAGCACGGGGACTAGCGGCTACGAGCAGTACTTC.